Included here is one TCR beta chain sequence, with context. Mismatch with germline at one junction end may stem from a read error. The data originate from a study of early T cells in non-severe SARS-CoV-2 infection. The CDR3 sequence is 11 residues long. Germline CDR1 MDHEN, CDR2 SYDVKM. TCRdb used MiXCR to reprocess the 5' RACE reads, holding one entry per CDR3 protein. The sample carries roughly 100,000 distinct CDR3 sequences, about an eighth recorded once. The clonotype was recovered from an adult who was a healthcare worker with PCR-confirmed SARS-CoV-2 infection or an uninfected control (not recorded which). Sequenced input: whole blood. The rearrangement joins TRBV28 to TRBJ2-1; D possibly uses TRBD1 or TRBD2 (5 bases each). CDR3 region: CPSSSLGPQFF. The CDR3 DNA is TGTCCCAGCAGTTCTTTGGGACCGCAGTTCTTC.